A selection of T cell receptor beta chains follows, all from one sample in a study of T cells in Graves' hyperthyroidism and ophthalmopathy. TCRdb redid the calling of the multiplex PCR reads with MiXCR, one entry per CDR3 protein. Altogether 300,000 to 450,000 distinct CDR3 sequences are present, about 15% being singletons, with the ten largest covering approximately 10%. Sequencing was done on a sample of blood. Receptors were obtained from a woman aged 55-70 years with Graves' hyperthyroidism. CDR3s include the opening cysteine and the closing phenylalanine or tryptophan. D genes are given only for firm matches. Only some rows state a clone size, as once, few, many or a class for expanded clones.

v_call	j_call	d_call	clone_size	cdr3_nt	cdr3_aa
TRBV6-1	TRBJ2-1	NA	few	TGTGCCAGCAGTTCTAGTTATATCGGGAATGAGCAGTTCTTC	CASSSSYIGNEQFF
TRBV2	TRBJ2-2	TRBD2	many	TGTGCCAGCACCTATATTAGCGGGAGACTCACCGGGGAGCTGTTTTTT	CASTYISGRLTGELFF
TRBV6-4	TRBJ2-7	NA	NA	TGTGCCAGCAGTGTCACACGGTTATCCTACGAGCAGTACTTC	CASSVTRLSYEQYF
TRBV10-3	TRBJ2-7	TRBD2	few	TGTGCCATCAGTCAGCGGGAGGGCACCGAGCAGTACTTC	CAISQREGTEQYF
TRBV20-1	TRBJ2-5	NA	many	TGCAGTGCGAGCTTGGAACTCCAAGAGACCCAGTACTTC	CSASLELQETQYF
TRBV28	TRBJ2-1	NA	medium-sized	TGTGCCAGCTCGACCTGGGATTTTGAGCAGTTCTTC	CASSTWDFEQFF
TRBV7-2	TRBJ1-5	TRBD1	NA	TGTGCCAGCAGCAATACAGGGGCGGTTAGCAATCAGCCCCAGCATTTT	CASSNTGAVSNQPQHF
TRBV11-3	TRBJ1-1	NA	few	TGTGCCAGCAGCTTAGGTGGATTCATGAACACTGAAGCTTTCTTT	CASSLGGFMNTEAFF
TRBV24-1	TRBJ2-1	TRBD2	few	TGTGCCACCAGTGATGCCCTAGCGGGCGCCTACAATGAGCAGTTCTTC	CATSDALAGAYNEQFF
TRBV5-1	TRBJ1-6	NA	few	TGCGCCAGCAGCTTGGTTAGGCGGTCACCCCTCCACTTT	CASSLVRRSPLHF
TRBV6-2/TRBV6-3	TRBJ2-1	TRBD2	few	TGTGCCAGCAGCCTCGGCACTAGCGGATGCAATGAGCAGTTCTTC	CASSLGTSGCNEQFF
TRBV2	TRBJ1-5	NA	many	TGTGCCAGCAGTGAAATAGGCAATCAGCCCCAGCATTTT	CASSEIGNQPQHF
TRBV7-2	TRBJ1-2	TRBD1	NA	TGTGCCACCCGAGACAGGGAGCAAATTAACTATGGCTACACCTTC	CATRDREQINYGYTF
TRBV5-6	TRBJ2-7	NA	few	TGTGCCAGCAGCTTACTAACATACGAGCAGTACTTC	CASSLLTYEQYF
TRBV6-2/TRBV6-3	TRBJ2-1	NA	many	TGTGCCAGCAGTAGACTTCACCAAATGTACAATGAGCAGTTCTTC	CASSRLHQMYNEQFF
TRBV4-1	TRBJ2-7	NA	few	TGCGCCAGCAGCCAACTCCCCCCCCCCCGAGGCGAGCAGTACTTC	CASSQLPPPRGEQYF
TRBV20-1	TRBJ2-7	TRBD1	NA	TGCAGTGCTAGAGATGGGCAGGGGGCGGATTACGAGCAGTACTTC	CSARDGQGADYEQYF
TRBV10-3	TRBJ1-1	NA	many	TGTGCCATCAGTGACAGGGGCTTGGGGACTGAAGCTTTCTTT	CAISDRGLGTEAFF
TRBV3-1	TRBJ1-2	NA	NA	TGTGCCAGCAGCCAAGATCATCAAGCCTATGGCTACACCTTC	CASSQDHQAYGYTF
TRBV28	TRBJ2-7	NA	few	TGTGCCAGCAGTGCCGGGCTATACTACGAGCAGTACTTC	CASSAGLYYEQYF
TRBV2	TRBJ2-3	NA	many	TGTGCCAGCAGTCCCAGGGCCGGCACAGATACGCAGTATTTT	CASSPRAGTDTQYF
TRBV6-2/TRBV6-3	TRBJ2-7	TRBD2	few	TGTGCCAGCAGTTACGGGACTAGCGGGACGCTCGAGCAGTACTTC	CASSYGTSGTLEQYF
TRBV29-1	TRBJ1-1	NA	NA	TGCAGCGTAAATAGTGGGAGAACTTTCTTT	CSVNSGRTFF
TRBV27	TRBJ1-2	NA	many	TGTGCCAGCAGTATAAACCCCTTACGGATGGAGGGCTACACCTTC	CASSINPLRMEGYTF
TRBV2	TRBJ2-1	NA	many	TGTGCCAGCAGTGTCAGGGACCAACCCTACAATGAGCAGTTCTTC	CASSVRDQPYNEQFF
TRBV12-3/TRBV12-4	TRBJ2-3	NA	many	TGTGCCAGCAGCCGGGACCTCAGCACAGATACGCAGTATTTT	CASSRDLSTDTQYF
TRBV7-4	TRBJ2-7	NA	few	TGTGCCAGCACTAAAATTAGGGGGGAGACGTCCTACGAGCAGTACTTC	CASTKIRGETSYEQYF
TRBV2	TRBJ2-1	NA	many	TGTGCCAGCAGGGCATTAGCGGAGCAGTCCTACAATGAGCAGTTCTTC	CASRALAEQSYNEQFF
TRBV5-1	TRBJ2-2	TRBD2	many	TGCGCCAGCAGCTTGGAATTAGGACTAGCTGCGAACACCGGGGAGCTGTTTTTT	CASSLELGLAANTGELFF
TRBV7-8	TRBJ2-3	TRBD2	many	TGTGCCAGCAGTCCCCCGAAGCGGGATGATCGTGGAGATACGCAGTATTTT	CASSPPKRDDRGDTQYF
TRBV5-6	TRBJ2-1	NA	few	TGTGCCAGCAGCGTAGGGACTGAGCAGTTCTTC	CASSVGTEQFF
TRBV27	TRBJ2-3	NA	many	TGTGCCAGCAGTCTCCCTTCCAGGGCGGTAGATACGCAGTATTTT	CASSLPSRAVDTQYF
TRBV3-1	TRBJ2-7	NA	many	TGTGCCAGCAGCCAAGAGTTGGGGATCTACGAGCAGTACTTC	CASSQELGIYEQYF
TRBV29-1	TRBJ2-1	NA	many	TGCAGCGTTGAAGACTCCTACAATGAGCAGTTCTTC	CSVEDSYNEQFF
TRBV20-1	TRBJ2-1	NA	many	TGCAGTGCTAGAGATCCTGGTCGGGGAGGAAGAAATGAGCAGTTCTTC	CSARDPGRGGRNEQFF
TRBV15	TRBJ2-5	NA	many	TGTGCCACCAGCAGAGCCGGGATTGGGGGAGAGACCCAGTACTTC	CATSRAGIGGETQYF
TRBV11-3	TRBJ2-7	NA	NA	TGTGCCAGCAGCCAAGGGGCCGGGGCCCTATACGAGCAGTACTTC	CASSQGAGALYEQYF
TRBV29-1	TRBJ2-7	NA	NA	TGCAGCGTTGAATTAGGGTACGAGCAGTACTTC	CSVELGYEQYF
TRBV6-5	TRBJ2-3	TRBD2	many	TGTGCCAGCAGTTACTCGTCGGCCGGACTAGCTCACGAAGATACGCAGTATTTT	CASSYSSAGLAHEDTQYF
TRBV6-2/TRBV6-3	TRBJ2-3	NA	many	TGTGCCAGCAGTCTGACCCCTGCCGAAGGGATAGATACGCAGTATTTT	CASSLTPAEGIDTQYF
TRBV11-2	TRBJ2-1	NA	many	TGTGCCAGCAGCTTAGTCCCCTTAGAGTACAATGAGCAGTTCTTC	CASSLVPLEYNEQFF
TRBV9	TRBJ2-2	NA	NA	TGTGCCAGCAGCCCTCTTCATTCGGTTGGTGAGTCCGGGGAGCTGTTTTTT	CASSPLHSVGESGELFF
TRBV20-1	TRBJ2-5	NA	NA	TGCAGTGCTCTCGAGGTAGAGACCCAGTACTTC	CSALEVETQYF
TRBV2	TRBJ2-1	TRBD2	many	TGTGCCAGCAGCCCTTCAGCGGGAGGGTACAATGAGCAGTTCTTC	CASSPSAGGYNEQFF
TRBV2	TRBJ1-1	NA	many	TGTGCCAGCAATATGAACACTGAAGCTTTCTTT	CASNMNTEAFF
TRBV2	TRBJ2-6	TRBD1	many	TGTGCCAGCAGTTCTAGCCGGGACAGGGGGGCCGGGGCCAACGTCCTGACTTTC	CASSSSRDRGAGANVLTF
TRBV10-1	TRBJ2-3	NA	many	TGCGCCCCCCCTGAACCGGGACGGTGCACAGATACGCAGTATTTT	CAPPEPGRCTDTQYF
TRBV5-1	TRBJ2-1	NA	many	TGCGCCAGCAGCTCCAGCGGATACTACAATGAGCAGTTCTTC	CASSSSGYYNEQFF
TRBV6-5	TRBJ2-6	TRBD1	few	TGTGCCAGCAGTTTCCTTACGGGACAGGCAATCTCTGGGGCCAACGTCCTGACTTTC	CASSFLTGQAISGANVLTF
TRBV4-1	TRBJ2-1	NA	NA	TGCGCCAGCAGCCAAGAGGTCCAGCTTGAGCAGTTCTTC	CASSQEVQLEQFF
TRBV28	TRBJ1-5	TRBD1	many	TGTGCCAGCAGTTTGGGGACAGGGGGGAGCAATCAGCCCCAGCATTTT	CASSLGTGGSNQPQHF